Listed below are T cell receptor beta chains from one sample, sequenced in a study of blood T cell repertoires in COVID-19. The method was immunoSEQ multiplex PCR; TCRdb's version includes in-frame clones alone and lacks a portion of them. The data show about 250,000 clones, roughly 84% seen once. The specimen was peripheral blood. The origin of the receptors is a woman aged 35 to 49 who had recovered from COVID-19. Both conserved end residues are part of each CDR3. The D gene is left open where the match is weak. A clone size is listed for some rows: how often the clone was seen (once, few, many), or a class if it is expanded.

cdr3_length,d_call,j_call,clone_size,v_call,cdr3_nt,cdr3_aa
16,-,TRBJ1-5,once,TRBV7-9,TGTGCCAGCAGTAATCTAGAGGCAAGTCAAAATCAGCCCCAGCATTTT,CASSNLEASQNQPQHF
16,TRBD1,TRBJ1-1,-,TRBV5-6,TGTGCCAGCAGCTCGCTGACCCAGGGGGCGAACACTGAAGCTTTCTTT,CASSSLTQGANTEAFF
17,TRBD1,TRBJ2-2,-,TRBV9,TGTGCCAGCAGCGTAGGTGGGACAGGGGGCGGCACCGGGGAGCTGTTTTTT,CASSVGGTGGGTGELFF
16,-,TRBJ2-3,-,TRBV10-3,TGTGCCATCAGTGAGTCGAAGGGGGGGGGCACAGATACGCAGTATTTT,CAISESKGGGTDTQYF
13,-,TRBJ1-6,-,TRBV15,TGTGCCACCAGCAGAAACGGTAATTCACCCCTCCACTTT,CATSRNGNSPLHF
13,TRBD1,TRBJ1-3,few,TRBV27,TGTGCCGTCAGGGGGACTTCTGGAAACACCATATATTTT,CAVRGTSGNTIYF
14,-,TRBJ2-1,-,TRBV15,TGTGCCACCCAGGGTTCTGTGAGGACCGATGAGCAGTTCTTC,CATQGSVRTDEQFF
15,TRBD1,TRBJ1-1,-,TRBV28,TGTGCCAGCAGCCAGACAGGGGCGCGGAACACTGAAGCTTTCTTT,CASSQTGARNTEAFF
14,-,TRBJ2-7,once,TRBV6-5,TGTGCCAGCAGCTACGAGTCGGTATCCTACGAGCAGTACTTC,CASSYESVSYEQYF
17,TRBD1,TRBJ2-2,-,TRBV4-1,TGCGCCAGCAGCCAAGGATTGACAGGGTTGAACACCGGGGAGCTGTTTTTT,CASSQGLTGLNTGELFF
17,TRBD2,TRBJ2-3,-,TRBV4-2,TGTGCCAGCAGCCAAGGTAAAGCGGGAACTAGCACAGATACGCAGTATTTT,CASSQGKAGTSTDTQYF
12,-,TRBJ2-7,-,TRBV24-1,TGTGCCACCAGTGATGCACAGTTCGAGCAGTACTTC,CATSDAQFEQYF